The 12 T cell receptor beta chains below come from one sample, sequenced in a study of T-cell reconstitution after alpha-beta-depleted transplantation in children (TCRdb year 2016). Library generation was performed with PCR. Reads for this sample came from an Illumina HiSeq 2500. TCR library preparation used molecular barcoding, with unique molecular identifiers applied to normalize quantification of the TCRbeta repertoire. TCRdb's own reprocessing of the public reads used fastp at Q25 and MiXCR and kept productive beta chains. Records with the same CDR3 protein are collapsed into one entry carrying the most frequent genes and DNA. The sample includes about 280,000 distinct CDR3 sequences, with 11% observed a single time. The ten most abundant clones make up 20% to 25% of the sample. According to the study, the label for this sample's treatment or condition signals: allogeneic hematopoietic cell transplantation with graft depleted of TCRalphabeta T cells and CD19 B cells.

The material was peripheral blood, obtained 180 days after TCRalphabeta/CD19-depleted stem cell transplant. The receptors come from a male patient between 2 and 10 years old who had a stem cell transplant for chronic granulomatous disease, so the T cells may come from the graft donor.

This clonotype came up many times. The chain uses TRBV29-1 and TRBJ2-7; 7 nucleotides line up with TRBD1. The J segment lost 3 bases and the V segment lost 6 bases, leaving 11 bases of the junction unmatched. This CDR3 is 14 amino acids long. The germline V gene has CDR1 SQVTM and CDR2 ANQGSEA. CDR3 coding DNA: TGCAGCGTCGCAACCGGGACAGTTATCTACGAGCAGTACTTC. Amino acids: CSVATGTVIYEQYF.

This clonotype was counted many times. The chain recombines TRBV6-5 with TRBJ1-1, with TRBD1 identical over 9 bases. V lost 6 bases, J lost 0 bases, and 5 bases stayed unmatched. This CDR3 contains 15 residues. Germline V gene data show CDR1 as MNHEY and CDR2 as SVGAGI. In DNA form, the CDR3 reads TGTGCCAGCAGACGACAGGGGGAACTGAACACTGAAGCTTTCTTT. It is translated as CASRRQGELNTEAFF.

This clonotype was seen many times. The chain employs TRBV12-3 or TRBV12-4 and TRBJ1-1; possibly TRBD1 for D (5 bases). The CDR3 has 15 amino acids. The V and J ends lost 6 bases and 0 bases respectively, with 14 bases between them. The CDR3 here is CASRTGPGMNTEAFF. In nucleotides, the CDR3 is TGTGCCAGCAGGACGGGACCCGGCATGAACACTGAAGCTTTCTTT.

The chain employs TRBV2 and TRBJ2-2; no firm D call. The CDR3 consists of 12 residues. Germline V gene sequence: CDR1 SNHLY, CDR2 FYNNEI. V was shortened by 11 bases and J by 5 bases, with 12 bases between the two germline ends. CDR3 loop: CALSPGTGELFF. DNA of the CDR3: TGTGCCTTAAGTCCGGGTACCGGGGAGCTGTTTTTT.

Many counts were recorded for this clonotype. The V gene is TRBV29-1, the J gene TRBJ2-2, with D perhaps being TRBD1 or TRBD2 (5 bases each). Looked up from germline, CDR1 is SQVTM and CDR2 is ANQGSEA. CDR3 length: 11 residues. V lost 7 bases, J lost 4 bases, and 7 bases lay in between. The CDR3 is CSGGGTGELFF. In DNA form, the CDR3 reads TGCAGCGGTGGGGGCACCGGGGAGCTGTTTTTT.

This clonotype came up many times. The genes are TRBV12-3 or TRBV12-4 and TRBJ1-5; D gene unclear. Trimming took 5 bases from V and 4 from J, leaving 12 bases between them. This CDR3 is built from 14 residues. The CDR3 is CASSAANGNQPQHF. DNA for the CDR3: TGTGCCAGCAGTGCTGCCAACGGGAATCAGCCCCAGCATTTT.

This clonotype was counted many times. CDR3 nucleotide sequence: TGCAGTGCTAGGCGGGTGAGGGGGGACACTGAAGCTTTCTTT. The encoded protein is CSARRVRGDTEAFF. The J gene is TRBJ1-1, the V gene TRBV20-1; D is perhaps TRBD1 (6 bases). CDR3 length equals 14 residues. The germline V gene has CDR1 DFQATT and CDR2 SNEGSKA (reference sequence). Trimming took 3 bases from V and 3 from J, leaving 14 bases between them.

With regard to this clonotype: This may arise from a read error, as a much more abundant clone is one base away. The J gene is TRBJ1-1, the V gene TRBV5-4; 11 nucleotides match TRBD1. This CDR3 is built from 14 residues. Germline CDR1 reads SGHNT; CDR2 reads YYREEE (reference sequence). CDR3 nucleotides: TGTGCCAGCGGCTTGGAAGGGACAGGGGGATTCGCTTTCTTT. Protein product: CASGLEGTGGFAFF.

This clonotype came up many times. The V and J genes are TRBV27 and TRBJ2-5; 11 bases are shared with TRBD2. Trimming at V came to 4 bases and at J to 4 bases, leaving 8 bases not matched to a gene. The length of the CDR3 is 16 residues. CDR1 and CDR2 (germline): MNHEY, SMNVEV (reference sequence). CDR3 sequence: CASSSLLAGDLETQYF. The CDR3, as DNA: TGTGCCAGCAGTTCACTACTAGCGGGAGACCTAGAGACCCAGTACTTC.

This clonotype appeared a single time. V is TRBV9 and J is TRBJ2-6, with D uncertain. Deletions cut 0 bases from V and 2 bases from J, with 21 bases between. The CDR3 has 20 amino acids. Germline assignment: CDR1 SGDLS and CDR2 YYNGEE. CDR3 DNA sequence: TGTGCCAGCAGCGTAGAAAGAGTGACCTATCGATTACCTGGGGCCAACGTCCTGACTTTC. Its translation is CASSVERVTYRLPGANVLTF.

Many counts were recorded for this clonotype. The chain employs TRBV29-1 and TRBJ2-7; 7 bases match TRBD1. This CDR3 is 11 amino acids long. Per germline, CDR1 SQVTM and CDR2 ANQGSEA. The ends lost 7 bases at V and 5 bases at J; junction bases unmatched: 5. CDR3 nucleotide sequence: TGCAGCGCTCGACAGGGAGACGAGCAGTACTTC. This translates into CSARQGDEQYF.

This clonotype was counted at least ten times. V usage is TRBV20-1 and J usage is TRBJ2-2; 9 bases are shared with TRBD2. V shed 2 bases and J 5 bases; nucleotides not matched to a gene: 12. CDR1 DFQATT and CDR2 SNEGSKA come from the germline V gene (reference sequence). This CDR3 is 17 amino acids long. DNA for the CDR3: TGCAGTGCTAGAAAGGCTAGCGGGAACGGAGGAACCGGGGAGCTGTTTTTT. Translating gives CSARKASGNGGTGELFF.